This TCR beta chain emerged from a study of blood T cell repertoires in COVID-19. Across the whole study: Sites in the United States, Italy and Spain provided acute and convalescent COVID-19 samples. The analysed material was cDNA or gDNA that came from T cells, B-cell-depleted T cells, or PBMCs.

CDR3 size: 15 residues. CDR1 is LGHNT, CDR2 FRNRAP, per germline. V shed 4 bases and J 4 bases; nucleotides not matched to a gene: 8. Per the original data handling: From reference gene primer amplification, estimates of nucleated cell counts were derived. Clones were read by immunoSEQ multiplex PCR, and TCRdb kept only the in-frame ones, dropping some. Clonal size and the V and J genes are those of that table, whereas D and trimming came from the DNA. The sample has more than 150,000 clones; just over 85% are singletons. Sequenced input: peripheral blood. This chain connects TRBV12-5 to TRBJ1-1; 8 nucleotides match TRBD1. This TCR was recovered from a man in his sixties with acute or convalescent COVID-19. As DNA, the CDR3 is TGTGCTAGTGGTTACATCCAGGGGGCCGTCACTGAAGCTTTCTTT. This encodes CASGYIQGAVTEAFF.